The T cell receptor beta chain under discussion was sequenced for a study of T cells in Graves' hyperthyroidism and ophthalmopathy. Amplification targeted TCR beta CDR3 regions from RNA transcripts. With the HTBI primer set, the TCR CDR3 went through a first round of RT-PCR. Each CDR3 protein is one row after TCRdb ran MiXCR on the multiplex PCR reads. The repertoire consists of under 550,000 distinct CDR3 sequences, with roughly 15% occurring once and the leading ten covering 5% to 6.5%. Researchers defined stable Graves' hyperthyroidism as no ophthalmopathy progression within 18 months. The TCR was taken from a woman aged 18-35 years with Graves' hyperthyroidism. The sample was blood.

DNA for the CDR3: TGTGCCAGCAGTGAAGCCCCTAGCGGGAGTACCGGGGAGCTGTTTTTT. This gives the protein CASSEAPSGSTGELFF. The rearrangement links TRBV6-1 to TRBJ2-2; TRBD2 agrees at 10 bases. The germline V gene has CDR1 MNHNS and CDR2 SASEGT. The CDR3 is made up of 16 amino acids. Trimming took 0 bases from V and 5 from J; bases not matched to a gene: 3.